One sample yielded the 26 T cell receptor beta chains listed below, sequenced in a study of blood T cell repertoires in COVID-19. The data were produced by immunoSEQ multiplex PCR, yet TCRdb's version contains in-frame clones alone and is incomplete. The sample lists about 75,000 clones, approximately 90% occurring once. Sequencing was done on a sample of peripheral blood. The receptors come from a human donor in a cohort sampled during active COVID-19.

The chain combines TRBV6-5 with TRBJ1-1; tentative D call: TRBD1 (6 bases). This CDR3 region has 15 residues. The V end was cut by 0 bases, the J end by 1 base, with 9 bases between. CDR1 is MNHEY and CDR2 is SVGAGI in the germline V gene. Here the CDR3 DNA reads TGTGCCAGCAGTTACTCGCCAGGGGCGAACACTGAAGCTTTCTTT. It translates to CASSYSPGANTEAFF.

The chain couples TRBV20-1 to TRBJ2-1; D is ambiguous. Trimming cost V 5 bases and J 3 bases, with 2 bases left between them. The CDR3 extends over 10 amino acids. CDR1 and CDR2 from the germline V gene are DFQATT and SNEGSKA (reference sequence). In nucleotides, the CDR3 is TGCAGTGCTCTCTACAATGAGCAGTTCTTC. It codes for CSALYNEQFF.

This clone showed up just once. The gene calls are TRBV19 and TRBJ1-5; no clear D gene. Trimming removed 3 bases from V and 0 bases from J, with 9 bases in between. The CDR3 length is 15 residues. Germline values: CDR1 LNHDA, CDR2 SQIVND (reference sequence). In nucleotides, the CDR3 is TGTGCCAGTAGTATCGAGAAATATAGCAATCAGCCCCAGCATTTT. Residues: CASSIEKYSNQPQHF.

The chain joins TRBV19 to TRBJ1-2; 8 bases align to TRBD1. The CDR3 loop spans 15 amino acids. V trimming: 3 bases; J trimming: 6 bases; junction bases outside the gene matches: 9. Germline CDR1 reads LNHDA; CDR2 reads SQIVND (reference sequence). CDR3 protein: CASSIPGPRGHGYTF. Written as DNA, the CDR3 is TGTGCCAGTAGTATCCCCGGCCCCAGGGGGCATGGCTACACCTTC.

V and J are TRBV5-4 and TRBJ1-2; D is possibly TRBD1 (5 bases). Trimming took 4 bases from V and 1 from J, leaving 14 bases between them. CDR1 is SGHNT and CDR2 is YYREEE in the germline V gene (reference sequence). The CDR3 sequence is 15 residues long. The CDR3, as DNA: TGTGCCAGCAGCAGCCGGGACTTCCATAACTATGGCTACACCTTC. Its protein product is CASSSRDFHNYGYTF.

The gene calls are TRBV5-8 and TRBJ2-4; the D gene is possibly TRBD1 (6 bases). The CDR3 is 16 amino acids. CDR1 and CDR2 from the germline V gene are SGHTS and YDEGEE. The V end was cut by 0 bases, the J end by 4 bases, with 14 bases between. In DNA, the CDR3 is TGTGCCAGCAGCTTGGACGGGGCAGGGGCGAAAAACATTCAGTACTTC. Amino acid sequence: CASSLDGAGAKNIQYF. Filled out from reference TRBV5-8 and TRBJ2-4, the complete variable domain reads EAGVTQSPTHLIKTRGQQATLRCSPISGHTSVYWYQQALGLGLQFLLWYDEGEERNRGNFPPRFSGRQFPNYSSELNVNALELEDSALYLCASSLDGAGAKNIQYFGAGTRLSVL.

The chain has TRBV5-4 and TRBJ2-7, with 10 bases fitting TRBD1. The CDR3 runs 15 residues. V dropped 2 bases and J dropped 2; count of bases not matched to a gene: 4. Germline CDR1 reads SGHNT; CDR2 reads YYREEE (reference sequence). CDR3 DNA: TGTGCCAGCAGCTTTGACAGGGGGCGTGCCTACGAGCAGTACTTC. It is translated as CASSFDRGRAYEQYF.

CDR3 region: CASSESSGRVTDTQYF. The CDR3 DNA follows: TGCGCCAGCAGTGAGTCGAGCGGGAGAGTAACAGATACGCAGTATTTT. The rearrangement links TRBV10-1 to TRBJ2-3; TRBD2 matches 8 bases. Germline CDR1 is WNHNN and CDR2 is SYGVQD (reference sequence). CDR3 length: 16 residues. V lost 0 bases, J lost 3 bases, and 5 bases stayed unmatched.

V gene TRBV19 combines with J gene TRBJ1-3; 7 nucleotides agree with TRBD1. Germline V lookup: CDR1 LNHDA, CDR2 SQIVND (reference sequence). The CDR3 consists of 16 residues. DNA for the CDR3: TGTGCGCGAACCTTACCGGGACAGCGAACCCTAAACACCATATATTTT. As protein: CARTLPGQRTLNTIYF.

This clone was seen once. V is TRBV10-3 and J is TRBJ2-7; 9 positions match TRBD1. J was trimmed by 2 bases and V by 8 bases; bases with no gene match: 1. There are 12 residues in the CDR3. Looked up from germline, CDR1 is ENHRY and CDR2 is SYGVKD. CDR3 sequence (DNA): TGTGCCATCGGACAGGGGACCTACGAGCAGTACTTC. Translating gives CAIGQGTYEQYF.

The V and J genes are TRBV28 and TRBJ2-5; D perhaps matches TRBD2 (5 bases). Germline values: CDR1 MDHEN, CDR2 SYDVKM. This CDR3 comprises 12 residues. V was cut by 9 bases and J by 5 bases, with 13 bases left in between. In nucleotides, the CDR3 is TGTGCCAGTACTACTAGAGTGGAGACCCAGTACTTC. This gives the protein CASTTRVETQYF.

The rearrangement uses TRBV2 and TRBJ2-4; 7 bases are a match to TRBD1. After removal of 6 bases from V and 7 bases from J, the junction contained 3 bases not matched to a gene. Germline V CDR1 and CDR2: SNHLY, FYNNEI. The CDR3 has 12 amino acids. The CDR3 coding sequence is TGTGCCAGCAGGGTCAGGGGGAACATTCAGTACTTC. Its protein product is CASRVRGNIQYF.

The chain links TRBV7-6 to TRBJ1-1, with D possibly matching TRBD1 (6 bases). The germline V and J ends were trimmed by 0 bases and 2 bases, with 10 bases remaining between them. Germline V gene data show CDR1 as SGHVS and CDR2 as FNYEAQ. The CDR3 runs 15 residues. The CDR3 here is CASSLATGSNTEAFF. The CDR3 DNA follows: TGTGCCAGCAGCTTAGCCACAGGGAGCAACACTGAAGCTTTCTTT.

The rearrangement joins TRBV2 to TRBJ1-1; D perhaps matches TRBD1 (5 bases). Trimming cost V 6 bases and J 1 base, with 15 bases left between them. Looked up from germline, CDR1 is SNHLY and CDR2 is FYNNEI. The CDR3 totals 15 residues. This CDR3 is CASRRSGNGNTEAFF. CDR3 nucleotides: TGTGCCAGCAGGCGATCAGGGAACGGGAACACTGAAGCTTTCTTT. Based on the CDR3 plus reference TRBV2 and TRBJ1-1, the full variable domain is EPEVTQTPSHQVTQMGQEVILRCVPISNHLYFYWYRQILGQKVEFLVSFYNNEISEKSEIFDDQFSVERPDGSNFTLKIRSTKLEDSAMYFCASRRSGNGNTEAFFGQGTRLTVV.

The V and J genes are TRBV30 and TRBJ2-1; 7 bases agree with TRBD2. V was clipped by 4 bases and J by 5 bases; unmatched bases: 8. In germline, CDR1 is GTSNPN, CDR2 SVGIG (reference sequence). The CDR3 runs 14 residues. The CDR3 nucleotides read TGTGCCTGGATAGGGAAGGGAGGGAACAATGAGCAGTTCTTC. Translation: CAWIGKGGNNEQFF.

This sequence joins TRBV5-6 and TRBJ2-6; no firm D call. In germline, CDR1 is SGHDT, CDR2 YYEEEE. Trimming took 2 bases from V and 0 from J, leaving 3 bases between them. The CDR3 is 14 amino acids. Here the CDR3 reads CASSFGSGANVLTF. The CDR3 DNA reads as TGTGCCAGCAGCTTCGGCTCTGGGGCCAACGTCCTGACTTTC.

This chain uses TRBV3-1 (or the pseudogene TRBV3-2) with TRBJ2-5, with D maybe TRBD1 (5 bases). The length of the CDR3 is 13 residues. Germline assignment: CDR1 LGHDT and CDR2 YNNKEL (reference sequence). Trimming shortened V by 4 bases and J by 2 bases, and 8 bases separated the two germline ends. The CDR3 nucleotides read TGTGCCAGCAGCCCAGGGCTACAAGAGACCCAGTACTTC. Its protein is CASSPGLQETQYF.

This clone was observed a single time. V and J are TRBV6-2 or TRBV6-3 and TRBJ2-3; D may be TRBD2 (6 bases). This CDR3 contains 18 residues. Germline values: CDR1 MNHEY, CDR2 SVGEGT. V was clipped by 6 bases and J by 1 base, with 23 bases between them. CDR3 sequence (DNA): TGTGCCAGCAGCCAGACTTCCGGGACTCCGTGGGGCACAGATACGCAGTATTTT. This codes for CASSQTSGTPWGTDTQYF.

This chain links TRBV5-4 with TRBJ2-2; 10 positions match TRBD2. Germline V lookup: CDR1 SGHNT, CDR2 YYREEE (reference sequence). CDR3 length: 18 amino acids. V was clipped by 3 bases and J by 6 bases; unmatched bases: 14. CDR3 nucleotides: TGTGCCAGCAGCTCTCCCTCAGCCAGCGGGGGGGCCGCCGGGGAGCTGTTTTTT. Its protein is CASSSPSASGGAAGELFF.

This clone was seen just once. The V and J genes are TRBV18 and TRBJ2-3, with 7 bases lining up with TRBD2. With 3 bases clipped from V and 2 bases from J, the junction kept 5 bases outside the gene matches. This CDR3 has 15 amino acids. CDR1 KGHSH and CDR2 LQKENI come from the germline V gene. DNA for the CDR3: TGTGCCAGCTCACCCCAGGGAGGGGCCACAGATACGCAGTATTTT. Amino acids: CASSPQGGATDTQYF.

There are a few counts of this clone. Other nucleotide sequences from this sample produce the same CDR3. The rearrangement uses TRBV19 and TRBJ1-2, with 9 bases that match TRBD1. The V gene's germline CDR1 is LNHDA and CDR2 SQIVND (reference sequence). V lost 6 bases, J lost 4 bases, and 3 bases stayed unmatched. The length of the CDR3 is 13 residues. Written as DNA, the CDR3 is TGTGCCAGTAGGGACAGGGGACCCTATGGCTACACCTTC. Protein product: CASRDRGPYGYTF. The full variable domain, with the rest looked up from reference TRBV19 and TRBJ1-2, is DGGITQSPKYLFRKEGQNVTLSCEQNLNHDAMYWYRQDPGQGLRLIYYSQIVNDFQKGDIAEGYSVSREKKESFPLTVTSAQKNPTAFYLCASRDRGPYGYTFGSGTRLTVV.

Note on this clone: At one boundary the junction diverges from the germline segment, which might be a read error. This chain links TRBV12-3 or TRBV12-4 with TRBJ1-5; D is unresolved. The CDR3 runs to 13 residues. Here the CDR3 reads CASSFFPNEPQHF. The CDR3 nucleotides are TGTGCCAGCAGTTTTTTTCCCAATGAGCCCCAGCATTTT.

The chain joins TRBV4-1 to TRBJ2-5; perhaps TRBD2 as D (5 bases). The CDR3 runs to 14 residues. The germline V gene encodes CDR1 MGHRA and CDR2 YSYEKL. V lost 2 bases to trimming and J lost 0 bases, with 7 bases between them. CDR3 amino acids: CASSQKRDQETQYF. The CDR3 bases are TGCGCCAGCAGCCAAAAGAGGGACCAAGAGACCCAGTACTTC.

This clone was counted once. This chain joins TRBV5-1 and TRBJ2-5; 7 bases are shared with TRBD2. The ends lost 4 bases at V and 5 bases at J; junction bases unmatched: 11. From germline, CDR1 is SGHRS and CDR2 YFSETQ. This CDR3 has 15 amino acids. CDR3: CASSPTRGVMETQYF. CDR3 sequence (DNA): TGCGCCAGCAGCCCTACCCGGGGGGTCATGGAGACCCAGTACTTC.

The genes are TRBV5-1 and TRBJ2-3, with TRBD2 matching over 11 bases. This CDR3 contains 16 residues. In germline, CDR1 is SGHRS, CDR2 YFSETQ. V lost 0 bases and J lost 0; bases outside the gene matches: 0. The CDR3: CASSLGLAGSTDTQYF. CDR3 nucleotides: TGCGCCAGCAGCTTGGGACTAGCGGGGAGCACAGATACGCAGTATTTT.

CDR3 nucleotide sequence: TGTGCCTGGAACCAGGGGCCGAACACTGAAGCTTTCTTT. It translates to CAWNQGPNTEAFF. The chain is built from TRBV30 and TRBJ1-1; D may be TRBD1 (6 bases). V lost 4 bases and J 1 base, leaving 10 bases between the germline ends. The V gene's germline CDR1 is GTSNPN and CDR2 SVGIG (reference sequence). This CDR3 is 13 amino acids long.